This is a list of T cell receptor beta chains from one sample in a study of CD4 T cells in relation to SARS-CoV-2 and coronaviruses. The table came from immunoSEQ multiplex PCR; TCRdb's copy has only in-frame clones and leaves some out. The data hold under 20,000 clones, with about 80% observed a single time. Their cognate antigens are unknown. The specimen sequenced was CD4+ T cells from PBMCs, cultured in vitro. The source of these receptors is a human donor in good health. Each CDR3 is given with its conserved first and last residue. A D gene is named only where the DNA matches it firmly. Expanded clones get a size class; other rows say once, few or many, or leave the size out.

abundance: -; j_gene: TRBJ2-1; d_gene: TRBD2; v_gene: TRBV5-1; CDR3nt: TGCGCCAGCAGCGGAACTAGCGGGGACTACAATGAGCAGTTCTTC; CDR3aa: CASSGTSGDYNEQFF
abundance: few; j_gene: TRBJ1-2; d_gene: TRBD1; v_gene: TRBV28; CDR3nt: TGTGCCAGCAGTTCAGGGACAGCCTATGGCTACACCTTC; CDR3aa: CASSSGTAYGYTF
abundance: -; j_gene: TRBJ1-1; d_gene: -; v_gene: TRBV3-1/TRBV3-2; CDR3nt: TGTGCCAGCAGCTACCTGAACACTGAAGCTTTCTTT; CDR3aa: CASSYLNTEAFF
abundance: -; j_gene: TRBJ1-5; d_gene: TRBD1; v_gene: TRBV24-1; CDR3nt: TGTGCCACCAGTGATCCACAGACAGGGGGTCGCGGGCCCCAGCATTTT; CDR3aa: CATSDPQTGGRGPQHF
abundance: -; j_gene: TRBJ2-2; d_gene: -; v_gene: TRBV3-1/TRBV3-2; CDR3nt: TGTGCCAGCAGCTTCGGTGGGGGCGTGAACACCGGGGAGCTGTTTTTT; CDR3aa: CASSFGGGVNTGELFF
abundance: -; j_gene: TRBJ2-2; d_gene: -; v_gene: TRBV11-2; CDR3nt: TGTGCCAGCAGCGCAGCCCATACCGGGGAGCTGTTTTTT; CDR3aa: CASSAAHTGELFF
abundance: -; j_gene: TRBJ2-7; d_gene: -; v_gene: TRBV30; CDR3nt: TGTGCCTGGAGCAGGGCATCAGTCTACGAGCAGTACTTC; CDR3aa: CAWSRASVYEQYF
abundance: -; j_gene: TRBJ2-5; d_gene: -; v_gene: TRBV30; CDR3nt: TGTGCCTGGAGTGACGCCAACAGGGTGGAGACCCAGTACTTC; CDR3aa: CAWSDANRVETQYF
abundance: -; j_gene: TRBJ2-7; d_gene: TRBD2; v_gene: TRBV10-2; CDR3nt: TGCGCCAGCAGTGCCGCGGGAGGCTACGAGCAGTACTTC; CDR3aa: CASSAAGGYEQYF
abundance: -; j_gene: TRBJ2-5; d_gene: TRBD2; v_gene: TRBV5-4; CDR3nt: TGTGCCAGCAGCTCCGGACTAGCGGGAGGCTATCAAGAGACCCAGTACTTC; CDR3aa: CASSSGLAGGYQETQYF
abundance: -; j_gene: TRBJ1-5; d_gene: TRBD1; v_gene: TRBV24-1; CDR3nt: TGTGCCACCAGTACGACAGGGTTTGGCAATCAGCCCCAGCATTTT; CDR3aa: CATSTTGFGNQPQHF
abundance: once; j_gene: TRBJ1-2; d_gene: -; v_gene: TRBV6-2/TRBV6-3; CDR3nt: TGTGCCAGCAGTTACGACCGTCTGCCAGTGGCTGGCTACACCTTC; CDR3aa: CASSYDRLPVAGYTF
abundance: once; j_gene: TRBJ2-7; d_gene: -; v_gene: TRBV12-3/TRBV12-4; CDR3nt: TGTGCCAGCGGATTCGCCCGATTCGAGCAGTACTTC; CDR3aa: CASGFARFEQYF
abundance: -; j_gene: TRBJ1-4; d_gene: -; v_gene: TRBV12-3/TRBV12-4; CDR3nt: TGTGCCAGCAGTTTAGTGGGAAAGGAAAAACTGTTTTTT; CDR3aa: CASSLVGKEKLFF
abundance: -; j_gene: TRBJ1-4; d_gene: -; v_gene: TRBV18; CDR3nt: TGTGCCAGCTCACGAGGAGGGAAGGCAACTAATGAAAAACTGTTTTTT; CDR3aa: CASSRGGKATNEKLFF
abundance: -; j_gene: TRBJ2-7; d_gene: -; v_gene: TRBV6-5; CDR3nt: TGTGCCAGCAGCCCGGACCACTACGAGCAGTACTTC; CDR3aa: CASSPDHYEQYF
abundance: -; j_gene: TRBJ2-5; d_gene: TRBD2; v_gene: TRBV2; CDR3nt: TGTGCCAGCAGTGATCCAGCGGGAGGGAAAGAGACCCAGTACTTC; CDR3aa: CASSDPAGGKETQYF
abundance: -; j_gene: TRBJ1-6; d_gene: -; v_gene: TRBV5-4; CDR3nt: TGTGCCAGCAGCTTCGGACAAGGCTTTAATTCACCCCTCCACTTT; CDR3aa: CASSFGQGFNSPLHF
abundance: -; j_gene: TRBJ2-7; d_gene: -; v_gene: TRBV20-1; CDR3nt: TGCAGTGCGTCCACCCCCGACGAGCAGTACTTC; CDR3aa: CSASTPDEQYF
abundance: -; j_gene: TRBJ2-1; d_gene: -; v_gene: TRBV6-5; CDR3nt: TGTGCCAGCAGTCGATACAATGAGCAGTTCTTC; CDR3aa: CASSRYNEQFF
abundance: -; j_gene: TRBJ1-2; d_gene: -; v_gene: TRBV5-1; CDR3nt: TGCGCCAGCAGCTTGGGCGGGGAGGCAGAGATCTATGGCTACACCTTC; CDR3aa: CASSLGGEAEIYGYTF
abundance: few; j_gene: TRBJ2-3; d_gene: TRBD1; v_gene: TRBV5-6; CDR3nt: TGTGCCAGCAGCGTGGGACAGGTGCAGTATTTT; CDR3aa: CASSVGQVQYF
abundance: -; j_gene: TRBJ2-4; d_gene: TRBD1; v_gene: TRBV18; CDR3nt: TGTGCCAGCTCACCAGCGGACAGGGTTGAAAACATTCAGTACTTC; CDR3aa: CASSPADRVENIQYF
abundance: -; j_gene: TRBJ2-7; d_gene: -; v_gene: TRBV28; CDR3nt: TGTGCCAGCAGTTTCCGGACCTCCTACGAGCAGTACTTC; CDR3aa: CASSFRTSYEQYF
abundance: -; j_gene: TRBJ1-1; d_gene: TRBD1; v_gene: TRBV11-2; CDR3nt: TGTGCCAGCAACCAACAGGGACAGGCGTTCGCTTTCTTT; CDR3aa: CASNQQGQAFAFF
abundance: -; j_gene: TRBJ1-6; d_gene: -; v_gene: TRBV3-1/TRBV3-2; CDR3nt: TGTGCCAGCAGCAGCACCGCAAATTCACCCCTCCACTTT; CDR3aa: CASSSTANSPLHF
abundance: -; j_gene: TRBJ2-1; d_gene: -; v_gene: TRBV19; CDR3nt: TGTGCCAGTAGTATTGTGAGGCGCTCCGGGGGTGAGCAGTTCTTC; CDR3aa: CASSIVRRSGGEQFF
abundance: -; j_gene: TRBJ2-1; d_gene: TRBD2; v_gene: TRBV5-1; CDR3nt: TGCGCCAGCAGCGGGGGAGGGGCCGCCTACTCCTACAATGAGCAGTTCTTC; CDR3aa: CASSGGGAAYSYNEQFF
abundance: -; j_gene: TRBJ2-5; d_gene: -; v_gene: TRBV10-2; CDR3nt: TGCGCCAGCAGTGTTAAGGGAGTCGAGACCCAGTACTTC; CDR3aa: CASSVKGVETQYF
abundance: -; j_gene: TRBJ1-2; d_gene: TRBD1; v_gene: TRBV29-1; CDR3nt: TGCAGCGTTGCAACAGGGGGCTATGGCTACACCTTC; CDR3aa: CSVATGGYGYTF
abundance: -; j_gene: TRBJ1-3; d_gene: TRBD1; v_gene: TRBV18; CDR3nt: TGTGCCAGCTCACCCAAGGTGACAGGGCGAAACACCATATATTTT; CDR3aa: CASSPKVTGRNTIYF
abundance: few; j_gene: TRBJ1-2; d_gene: -; v_gene: TRBV7-9; CDR3nt: TGTGCCAGCAGCGGAGAGGGGACACCGCTTGGCTATGGCTACACCTTC; CDR3aa: CASSGEGTPLGYGYTF
abundance: -; j_gene: TRBJ2-1; d_gene: -; v_gene: TRBV6-4; CDR3nt: TGTGCCAGCAGCACCGGACAGTTTCGGCATGAGCAGTTCTTC; CDR3aa: CASSTGQFRHEQFF
abundance: -; j_gene: TRBJ2-1; d_gene: -; v_gene: TRBV27; CDR3nt: TGTGCCAGCAGTTTACGTGGGCCCAATGAGCAGTTCTTC; CDR3aa: CASSLRGPNEQFF
abundance: few; j_gene: TRBJ1-5; d_gene: -; v_gene: TRBV3-1/TRBV3-2; CDR3nt: TGTGCCAGCAGCCAACGGCATAGCAATCAGCCCCAGCATTTT; CDR3aa: CASSQRHSNQPQHF
abundance: -; j_gene: TRBJ1-4; d_gene: TRBD1; v_gene: TRBV4-1; CDR3nt: TGCGCCAGCAGCCAAACAGGGGAGCAAAGGGGGAAACTGTTTTTT; CDR3aa: CASSQTGEQRGKLFF
abundance: -; j_gene: TRBJ2-1; d_gene: TRBD2; v_gene: TRBV30; CDR3nt: TGTGCCTGGAATCTAGCGGGAGGGCCCCTTGAGCAGTTCTTC; CDR3aa: CAWNLAGGPLEQFF
abundance: medium-sized; j_gene: TRBJ2-2; d_gene: TRBD2; v_gene: TRBV24-1; CDR3nt: TGTGCCACCCGAGGAGGGAGGGACACCGGGGAGCTGTTTTTT; CDR3aa: CATRGGRDTGELFF
abundance: -; j_gene: TRBJ1-4; d_gene: TRBD1; v_gene: TRBV2; CDR3nt: TGTGCCAGCAACCGGGACAGGCTCAATGAAAAACTGTTTTTT; CDR3aa: CASNRDRLNEKLFF
abundance: -; j_gene: TRBJ2-1; d_gene: TRBD1; v_gene: TRBV6-6; CDR3nt: TGTGCCAGCAGTAGGCCACAGGGGGCGGATGAGCAGTTCTTC; CDR3aa: CASSRPQGADEQFF
abundance: -; j_gene: TRBJ2-4; d_gene: TRBD2; v_gene: TRBV28; CDR3nt: TGTGCCAGCAATTGGGAGGGAATAAACATTCAGTACTTC; CDR3aa: CASNWEGINIQYF
abundance: few; j_gene: TRBJ1-2; d_gene: -; v_gene: TRBV2; CDR3nt: TGTGCCAGCAGTGGTAACTATGGCTACACCTTC; CDR3aa: CASSGNYGYTF
abundance: -; j_gene: TRBJ1-4; d_gene: -; v_gene: TRBV11-2; CDR3nt: TGTGCCAGCAGCCCCAGACGGAACTTCGAAAAACTGTTTTTT; CDR3aa: CASSPRRNFEKLFF
abundance: -; j_gene: TRBJ1-1; d_gene: -; v_gene: TRBV25-1; CDR3nt: TGTGCCAGCCACAAAACAGGGCTACAGGGCACTGAAGCTTTCTTT; CDR3aa: CASHKTGLQGTEAFF
abundance: once; j_gene: TRBJ2-5; d_gene: -; v_gene: TRBV30; CDR3nt: TGTGCCTGGAGTCCAGAAGAGACCCAGTACTTC; CDR3aa: CAWSPEETQYF
abundance: -; j_gene: TRBJ2-7; d_gene: TRBD2; v_gene: TRBV7-2; CDR3nt: TGTGCCAGCAGCGTAAGACTAGCGGGAGTGGTCCAGCAGTACTTC; CDR3aa: CASSVRLAGVVQQYF
abundance: -; j_gene: TRBJ1-2; d_gene: -; v_gene: TRBV13; CDR3nt: TGTGCCAGCAGCTCCGGGTTGAAGCAGGTTGGTGGCTACACCTTC; CDR3aa: CASSSGLKQVGGYTF
abundance: few; j_gene: TRBJ2-1; d_gene: -; v_gene: TRBV7-2; CDR3nt: TGTGCCAGCAGCTTATGGGAGAGAACTGAGCAGTTCTTC; CDR3aa: CASSLWERTEQFF
abundance: -; j_gene: TRBJ2-7; d_gene: TRBD1; v_gene: TRBV18; CDR3nt: TGTGCCAGCGTAGGGGGCGAAGGGTCGGGAAAGTACTTC; CDR3aa: CASVGGEGSGKYF
abundance: few; j_gene: TRBJ1-1; d_gene: -; v_gene: TRBV29-1; CDR3nt: TGCAGCGTCGCGGCCCTGGGACGGGAAGCTTTCTTT; CDR3aa: CSVAALGREAFF